Presented here are 10 T cell receptor beta chains from one specimen sequenced in a study of CD8+ T cells in alopecia areata. In each case, RNA was isolated and then reverse transcribed into cDNA as the sequencing template. Clones were read by immunoSEQ multiplex PCR, and TCRdb kept only the in-frame ones, dropping some. Of roughly 180,000 clones listed, approximately 62% were seen once; the top ten hold 1.7%. Sequenced material: CD4+ T cells sorted from blood, taken at week 0. Receptor source: a human donor with alopecia areata.

The CDR3 nucleotides read TGCACCAGCAGCCCCGGACGGGTACAGAACTATGGCTACACCTTC. This codes for CTSSPGRVQNYGYTF. The chain recombines TRBV1 with TRBJ1-2. TRBV1 is a pseudogene. The CDR3 length is 15 residues.

The chain uses TRBV30 and TRBJ2-7; 8 bases are shared with TRBD1. The CDR3 is made up of 12 amino acids. The germline CDR1 and CDR2 sequences are GTSNPN and SVGIG (reference sequence). The J segment lost 4 bases and the V segment lost 5 bases, leaving 4 bases of the junction unmatched. CDR3 region: CAWGRTGYEQYF. CDR3 nucleotides: TGTGCCTGGGGCCGGACAGGGTACGAGCAGTACTTC. The full variable domain, its missing parts supplied by reference TRBV30 and TRBJ2-7, is SQTIHQWPATLVQPVGSPLSLECTVEGTSNPNLYWYRQAAGRGLQLLFYSVGIGQISSEVPQNLSASRPQDRQFILSSKKLLLSDSGFYLCAWGRTGYEQYFGPGTRLTVT.

This clone was observed a handful of times. The chain links TRBV29-1 to TRBJ2-3, with D possibly TRBD1 on 5 matching bases. CDR1 is SQVTM, CDR2 ANQGSEA, per germline. The CDR3 is made up of 14 amino acids. V was clipped by 7 bases and J by 5 bases, with 19 bases between them. The CDR3 region has the DNA TGCAGCGACCCACGTGGGGCCCCTCAAGATACGCAGTATTTT. It yields the protein CSDPRGAPQDTQYF.

The chain is built from TRBV7-3 and TRBJ2-3; D uncertain. The germline V gene encodes CDR1 SGHTA and CDR2 FQGTGA. Trimming shortened V by 5 bases and J by 3 bases, and 9 bases separated the two germline ends. The CDR3 spans 13 residues. DNA for the CDR3: TGTGCCAGCAGCCAAACCACGACAGATACGCAGTATTTT. Its translation: CASSQTTTDTQYF. Full variable domain (remainder filled in from reference TRBV7-3 and TRBJ2-3): GAGVSQTPSNKVTEKGKYVELRCDPISGHTALYWYRQSLGQGPEFLIYFQGTGAADDSGLPNDRFFAVRPEGSVSTLKIQRTERGDSAVYLCASSQTTTDTQYFGPGTRLTVL.

This rearrangement joins TRBV27 to TRBJ1-4; D is uncertain. The CDR3 spans 14 residues. CDR1 and CDR2 (germline): MNHEY, SMNVEV (reference sequence). V lost 5 bases and J 6 bases, leaving 13 bases between the germline ends. The CDR3 is CASSPDGIYEKLFF. In DNA, the CDR3 is TGTGCCAGCAGTCCTGACGGGATCTATGAAAAACTGTTTTTT.

This clone showed up just a few times. The chain recombines TRBV7-2 with TRBJ2-7, with D perhaps TRBD1 (6 bases). CDR1 is SGHTA and CDR2 is FQGNSA in the germline V gene. The CDR3 contains 14 residues. V gave up 6 bases and J gave up 2 bases, with 14 bases separating them. The CDR3 DNA sequence: TGTGCCAGCAGTTCGACAGGTCCCGCCTACGAGCAGTACTTC. It translates to CASSSTGPAYEQYF. The entire variable domain, with the rest obtained from reference TRBV7-2 and TRBJ2-7, is as follows: GAGVSQSPSNKVTEKGKDVELRCDPISGHTALYWYRQSLGQGLEFLIYFQGNSAPDKSGLPSDRFSAERTGGSVSTLTIQRTQQEDSAVYLCASSSTGPAYEQYFGPGTRLTVT.

This clone came up a few times. The gene calls are TRBV29-1 and TRBJ1-1; TRBD1 is a possible D gene (6 bases). The CDR3 has 15 amino acids. From germline, CDR1 is SQVTM and CDR2 ANQGSEA. Deletions cut 4 bases from V and 1 base from J, with 16 bases between. CDR3 in DNA: TGCAGCGTTGGTGCCCGGGGGGGCTGGAACACTGAAGCTTTCTTT. It encodes CSVGARGGWNTEAFF.

In the case of this clone: The same CDR3 can be traced to other DNA sequences in this sample. This chain links TRBV20-1 with TRBJ1-1; D uncertain. The CDR3 length is 11 residues. Germline CDR1 reads DFQATT; CDR2 reads SNEGSKA (reference sequence). Between the trimmed V and J ends, which lost 5 bases and 1 base, there was a span of 5 bases. The CDR3 DNA reads as TGCAGTGCTTCCACGAACACTGAAGCTTTCTTT. Amino acid sequence: CSASTNTEAFF.

This sequence joins TRBV5-6 and TRBJ1-4; D is uncertain. Trimming took 1 base from V and 12 from J, leaving 7 bases between them. The CDR3 totals 11 residues. Germline assignment: CDR1 SGHDT and CDR2 YYEEEE. The CDR3 DNA reads TGTGCCAGCAGCTTGCGGGGTGAACTGTTTTTT. Protein sequence: CASSLRGELFF.

The rearrangement uses TRBV28 and TRBJ2-3, with 8 bases fitting TRBD2. Per the germline V gene, CDR1 is MDHEN and CDR2 is SYDVKM. The CDR3 is made up of 14 amino acids. Trimming at V came to 9 bases and at J to 3 bases, leaving 8 bases not matched to a gene. The chain's CDR3 is CASRSGGPTDTQYF. The CDR3 DNA reads TGTGCCAGTCGGTCGGGGGGGCCGACAGATACGCAGTATTTT.